These T cell receptor beta chains were read from a single sample in a study of shared clonotypes between healthy human individuals. Profiling relied on immunoSEQ multiplex PCR, and the TCRdb table lists in-frame clones only, not all of them. Of approximately 600,000 clones listed, approximately 95% were seen once; the top ten hold over 0.09%. The source material was naive CD8+ T cells sorted from blood. The receptors were sampled from a woman between 25 and 40 years old in good health. Each CDR3 is given with its conserved first and last residue. Fields, in order: V gene, D gene, clone size, CDR3 length, J gene, CDR3 protein, CDR3 DNA. D genes are given only for firm matches. The size of a clone is reported for some rows only, either as once, few or many, or as a class for expanded clones.

V gene: TRBV14; D gene: NA; clone size: NA; CDR3 length: 16; J gene: TRBJ1-1; CDR3 protein: CASSVRVGPRSSEAFF; CDR3 DNA: TGTGCCAGCAGCGTCCGGGTTGGGCCTCGTAGTTCTGAAGCTTTCTTT
V gene: TRBV7-8; D gene: NA; clone size: NA; CDR3 length: 15; J gene: TRBJ1-2; CDR3 protein: CASSKGGVRDYGYTF; CDR3 DNA: TGTGCCAGCAGCAAAGGAGGGGTAAGGGATTATGGCTACACCTTC
V gene: TRBV7-3; D gene: TRBD2; clone size: NA; CDR3 length: 14; J gene: TRBJ2-7; CDR3 protein: CASSLAGGTYEQYF; CDR3 DNA: TGTGCCAGCAGCCTAGCGGGCGGGACTTACGAGCAGTACTTC
V gene: TRBV27; D gene: TRBD2; clone size: once; CDR3 length: 15; J gene: TRBJ2-1; CDR3 protein: CASSSGTSPYNEQFF; CDR3 DNA: TGTGCCAGCAGTTCCGGGACTAGTCCTTACAATGAGCAGTTCTTC
V gene: TRBV9; D gene: NA; clone size: NA; CDR3 length: 15; J gene: TRBJ1-5; CDR3 protein: CASSVDWTANQPQHF; CDR3 DNA: TGTGCCAGCAGCGTAGATTGGACAGCGAATCAGCCCCAGCATTTT
V gene: TRBV5-6; D gene: TRBD1; clone size: NA; CDR3 length: 15; J gene: TRBJ2-7; CDR3 protein: CASSLRTGGRDEQYF; CDR3 DNA: TGTGCCAGCAGCTTACGGACAGGGGGCAGGGACGAGCAGTACTTC
V gene: TRBV5-1; D gene: NA; clone size: NA; CDR3 length: 15; J gene: TRBJ1-5; CDR3 protein: CASSLGEVGNQPQHF; CDR3 DNA: TGCGCCAGCAGCTTGGGGGAAGTAGGCAATCAGCCCCAGCATTTT
V gene: TRBV18; D gene: NA; clone size: NA; CDR3 length: 13; J gene: TRBJ2-7; CDR3 protein: CASSPNDSYEQYF; CDR3 DNA: TGTGCCAGCTCACCGAACGACAGCTACGAGCAGTACTTC
V gene: TRBV19; D gene: NA; clone size: NA; CDR3 length: 15; J gene: TRBJ2-2; CDR3 protein: CASRAQGRDTGELFF; CDR3 DNA: TGTGCCAGTAGAGCACAGGGTCGGGACACCGGGGAGCTGTTTTTT
V gene: TRBV28; D gene: NA; clone size: NA; CDR3 length: 16; J gene: TRBJ1-2; CDR3 protein: CASSTHDRAKIYGYTF; CDR3 DNA: TGTGCCAGCAGTACTCATGACAGAGCCAAGATCTATGGCTACACCTTC
V gene: TRBV4-1; D gene: NA; clone size: NA; CDR3 length: 16; J gene: TRBJ1-1; CDR3 protein: CASSQGRGAMNTEAFF; CDR3 DNA: TGCGCCAGCAGCCAAGGCAGAGGGGCGATGAACACTGAAGCTTTCTTT
V gene: TRBV29-1; D gene: NA; clone size: NA; CDR3 length: 19; J gene: TRBJ2-3; CDR3 protein: CSVEGLLDPPGDGTDTQYF; CDR3 DNA: TGCAGCGTTGAGGGTCTGCTAGACCCCCCCGGAGACGGCACAGATACGCAGTATTTT
V gene: TRBV2; D gene: NA; clone size: NA; CDR3 length: 12; J gene: TRBJ2-7; CDR3 protein: CASSEIPYEQYF; CDR3 DNA: TGTGCCAGCAGTGAGATCCCCTACGAGCAGTACTTC
V gene: TRBV27; D gene: TRBD2; clone size: NA; CDR3 length: 13; J gene: TRBJ2-1; CDR3 protein: CVSGLALYNEQFF; CDR3 DNA: TGTGTCTCGGGACTAGCGTTATACAATGAGCAGTTCTTC
V gene: TRBV5-1; D gene: TRBD2; clone size: NA; CDR3 length: 14; J gene: TRBJ2-1; CDR3 protein: CASSVKAGGNEQFF; CDR3 DNA: TGCGCCAGCAGCGTGAAAGCGGGAGGCAATGAGCAGTTCTTC